This T cell receptor (beta chain) is from a study of blood T cell repertoires in COVID-19. Turning to the study itself: The United States, Italy and Spain provided the acute and convalescent COVID-19 samples. PBMCs, B-cell-depleted T cells, or T cells were the source of the cDNA or gDNA that made up the material.

In the study's own analysis: Amplification from reference gene primers served as the basis for estimated nucleated cell counts. The repertoire was sequenced with immunoSEQ multiplex PCR; TCRdb's copy has only in-frame clones and lacks some. V, J and clone size were drawn from that table, and D and trimming were deduced from the DNA. There are 350,000 to 450,000 clones in the sample; approximately 89% occur only once, and around 1.9% lies in the top ten. CDR1 and CDR2 (germline): SGHRS, YFSETQ. The CDR3 totals 14 residues. After removal of 3 bases from V and 1 base from J, the junction contained 3 bases not matched to a gene.

This receptor was identified in a man in his forties in a cohort exposed to, infected with or recovered from COVID-19 (not recorded which). What was sequenced was PBMCs or T cells enriched from blood (not recorded which). The chain has TRBV5-1 and TRBJ2-5; the match to TRBD1 covers 7 bases. CDR3 in amino acids: CASSWGTAQETQYF. In DNA form, the CDR3 reads TGCGCCAGCAGCTGGGGGACAGCCCAAGAGACCCAGTACTTC.